The 15 T cell receptor beta chains reported below all come from one sample, sequenced in a study of T cell changes during pregnancy in multiple sclerosis. Clones were sequenced by immunoSEQ multiplex PCR, and TCRdb holds only the in-frame ones, with some missing. The table includes tens of thousands of clones, approximately 94% detected once. Source: CD8+ T cells from peripheral blood mononuclear cells, taken after pregnancy. These receptors were taken from a female donor with multiple sclerosis, enrolled in a pregnancy study.

The chain has TRBV25-1 and TRBJ1-2; weak D call: TRBD1 (5 bases). Per germline, CDR1 MGHDK and CDR2 SYGVNS. This CDR3 comprises 12 residues. V was shortened by 4 bases and J by 7 bases, with 10 bases between the two germline ends. CDR3 coding DNA: TGTGCCAGCAGTGGTGGGAGGGGTGGCTACACCTTC. Translated: CASSGGRGGYTF.

CDR3 nucleotide sequence: TGTGCCAGCAGCTTCGGGACTAGCGGAACCAATGAGCAGTTCTTC. It codes for CASSFGTSGTNEQFF. The genes are TRBV7-7 and TRBJ2-1; 11 bases fit TRBD2. CDR3 length equals 15 residues. J was trimmed by 6 bases and V by 3 bases; bases with no gene match: 4. CDR1 and CDR2 (germline): SSHAT, FNYEAQ (reference sequence).

The gene calls are TRBV19 and TRBJ1-1; maybe TRBD1 (5 bases). V dropped 4 bases and J dropped 4 bases, with 16 bases sitting between them. The CDR3 is 15 residues long. Germline V gene sequence: CDR1 LNHDA, CDR2 SQIVND (reference sequence). In nucleotides, the CDR3 is TGTGCCAGTAGTAATGGGGGGGGTTTTGTCACTGAAGCTTTCTTT. It codes for CASSNGGGFVTEAFF.

The chain has TRBV9 and TRBJ1-5; 10 bases align to TRBD1. CDR3 length: 14 amino acids. The germline CDR1 and CDR2 sequences are SGDLS and YYNGEE. V trimming: 4 bases; J trimming: 7 bases; junction bases outside the gene matches: 5. CDR3 bases: TGTGCCAGCAGCTCGGGACAGGGGAAACAGCCCCAGCATTTT. Translation: CASSSGQGKQPQHF.

The rearrangement links TRBV4-1 to TRBJ2-1, with TRBD1 identical over 10 bases. The CDR3 sequence is 16 residues long. Germline-derived CDR1 and CDR2 are MGHRA and YSYEKL. V gave up 4 bases and J gave up 6 bases; unmatched junction bases: 9. The CDR3 region has the DNA TGCGCCAGCAGCCTCCTACCCGGGACAGGGGCCAATGAGCAGTTCTTC. Its protein is CASSLLPGTGANEQFF.

The chain couples TRBV19 to TRBJ2-3; D is possibly TRBD1 (6 bases). The CDR3 totals 15 residues. Trimming pared 8 bases from V and 2 bases from J, leaving 17 bases between. Germline V gene sequence: CDR1 LNHDA, CDR2 SQIVND (reference sequence). The CDR3 loop is CASALIGGNTDTQYF. The CDR3 coding sequence is TGTGCCAGTGCCCTCATAGGGGGAAACACAGATACGCAGTATTTT.

CDR3 coding DNA: TGTGCCAGCAGCTTTCGGGATACCTACGAGCAGTACTTC. Protein product: CASSFRDTYEQYF. This chain uses TRBV7-9 with TRBJ2-7, with D maybe TRBD2 (5 bases). Germline V gene sequence: CDR1 SEHNR, CDR2 FQNEAQ (reference sequence). This CDR3 comprises 13 residues. Trimming took off 3 bases at V and 2 bases at J, with 8 bases between the two ends.

The CDR3 here is CASTGQGETQYF. CDR3 coding DNA: TGTGCCAGCACGGGACAGGGAGAGACCCAGTACTTC. The V and J genes are TRBV6-1 and TRBJ2-5, with TRBD1 matching over 9 bases. Trimming cost V 7 bases and J 4 bases; bases outside gene matches: 1. There are 12 residues in the CDR3. CDR1 is MNHNS, CDR2 SASEGT, per germline.

This clone was seen a single time. The chain carries TRBV7-6 and TRBJ1-1, with TRBD1 identical over 7 bases. The germline V gene has CDR1 SGHVS and CDR2 FNYEAQ. J lost 2 bases, V lost 5 bases, and 5 bases had no gene match. The CDR3 is 14 amino acids. The DNA for the CDR3 is TGTGCCAGCAGCCCTAGGGACAGAAACACTGAAGCTTTCTTT. Translating it yields CASSPRDRNTEAFF.

The rearrangement uses TRBV7-9 and TRBJ2-7; 10 nucleotides align to TRBD1. Germline-derived CDR1 and CDR2 are SEHNR and FQNEAQ (reference sequence). Germline trimming cut 1 base from V and 6 bases from J; bases unmatched to any gene: 6. The CDR3 is made up of 15 amino acids. The CDR3 DNA follows: TGTGCCAGCAGCTTAGTCGGGACAGGGGCCCCCGAGCAGTACTTC. Its translation is CASSLVGTGAPEQYF.

J is TRBJ2-7 and V is TRBV5-4, with TRBD2 matching 7 bases. V gave up 2 bases and J gave up 3 bases; unmatched junction bases: 5. The CDR3 extends over 14 amino acids. CDR1 SGHNT and CDR2 YYREEE come from the germline V gene (reference sequence). The CDR3 nucleotides read TGTGCCAGCAGCTTTGGCGGGAGTGTCTACGAGCAGTACTTC. It encodes CASSFGGSVYEQYF.

This chain uses TRBV7-9 with TRBJ1-3, with no clear D. V lost 4 bases and J lost 0, with 19 bases in between. The CDR3 loop spans 18 amino acids. Germline V gives CDR1 SEHNR, CDR2 FQNEAQ (reference sequence). As DNA, the CDR3 is TGTGCCAGCAGCTCAACTCTCGACACCCCGACCTCTGGAAACACCATATATTTT. Translating it yields CASSSTLDTPTSGNTIYF.

Regarding this clone: Within the sample, other DNA sequences also encode this same CDR3. This chain links TRBV27 with TRBJ2-1; 9 nucleotides match TRBD2. V was pared by 2 bases and J by 13 bases, with 3 bases of the junction left unmatched. This CDR3 is 12 amino acids long. Looked up from germline, CDR1 is MNHEY and CDR2 is SMNVEV (reference sequence). The CDR3 is CASSLAGGEQFF. The CDR3 nucleotides are TGTGCCAGCAGTTTAGCGGGGGGGGAACAGTTCTTC.

The genes are TRBV2 and TRBJ2-7, with D possibly being TRBD1 (6 bases). CDR1 and CDR2 from the germline V gene are SNHLY and FYNNEI. The CDR3 spans 17 residues. Trimming removed 1 base at V and 4 bases at J, with 20 bases between. The chain's CDR3 is CASSEGGSLGASYEQYF. CDR3 coding DNA: TGTGCCAGCAGTGAAGGGGGCTCCTTGGGGGCTAGTTACGAGCAGTACTTC.

The chain employs TRBV20-1 and TRBJ1-4; D gene uncertain. CDR1 is DFQATT, CDR2 SNEGSKA, per germline (reference sequence). The V gene lost 4 bases and the J gene lost 8 bases, with 5 bases spanning the gap. The CDR3 loop spans 10 amino acids. CDR3 in amino acids: CSAIEEKLFF. CDR3 bases: TGCAGTGCTATTGAGGAAAAACTGTTTTTT.